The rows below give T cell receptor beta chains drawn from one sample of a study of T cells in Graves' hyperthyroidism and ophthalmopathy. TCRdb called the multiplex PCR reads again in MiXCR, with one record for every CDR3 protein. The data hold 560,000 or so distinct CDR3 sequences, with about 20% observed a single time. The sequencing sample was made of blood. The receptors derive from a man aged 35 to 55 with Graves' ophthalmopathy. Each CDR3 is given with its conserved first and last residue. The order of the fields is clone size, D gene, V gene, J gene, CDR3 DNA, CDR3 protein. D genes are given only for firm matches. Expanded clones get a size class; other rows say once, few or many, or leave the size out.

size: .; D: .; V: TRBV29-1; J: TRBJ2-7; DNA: TGCAGCGCTCTCGGGCCACAGGGCTACGAGCAGTACTTC; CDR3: CSALGPQGYEQYF
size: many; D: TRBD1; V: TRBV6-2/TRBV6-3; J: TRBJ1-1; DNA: TGTGCCAGCAGTTACTCCGCTACAGGGGCCACTGAAGCTTTCTTT; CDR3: CASSYSATGATEAFF
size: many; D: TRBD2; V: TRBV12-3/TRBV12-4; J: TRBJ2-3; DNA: TGTGCCAGCAGTTCCTTTGGACTAGCGGGGAAGGATACGCAGTATTTT; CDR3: CASSSFGLAGKDTQYF
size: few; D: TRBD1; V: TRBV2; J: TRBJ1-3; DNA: TGTGCCAGCAGTGCTCAGGACAGGGCCAAAGGAAACACCATATATTTT; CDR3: CASSAQDRAKGNTIYF
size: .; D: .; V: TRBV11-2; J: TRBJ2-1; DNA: TGTGCCAGCAGCTTAGGTTTGGTCGGTAGGCAGCAGTTCTTC; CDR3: CASSLGLVGRQQFF
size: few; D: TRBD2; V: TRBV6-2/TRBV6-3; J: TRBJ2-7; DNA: TGTGCCAGCAGTTTCAACAGGGCTAGCGGGGCCTACGAGCAGTACTTC; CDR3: CASSFNRASGAYEQYF
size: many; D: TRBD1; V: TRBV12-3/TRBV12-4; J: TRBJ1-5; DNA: TGTGCCAGCAGTTCGTCTGACAGGGGGCGTCAGCCCCAGCATTTT; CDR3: CASSSSDRGRQPQHF
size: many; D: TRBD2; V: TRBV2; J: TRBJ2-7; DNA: TGTGCCAGCAATGTCGGCGGGAGGTACGAGCAGTACTTC; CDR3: CASNVGGRYEQYF
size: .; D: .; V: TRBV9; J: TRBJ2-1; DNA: TGTGCCAGCAGCGTAGCTACGGCGGGGGCCGTCCTCTTC; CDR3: CASSVATAGAVLF
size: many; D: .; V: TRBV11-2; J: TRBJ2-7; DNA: TGTGCCAGCAGACCGTCTCCCGGGGGAATCTGGGACGAGCAGTACTTC; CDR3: CASRPSPGGIWDEQYF
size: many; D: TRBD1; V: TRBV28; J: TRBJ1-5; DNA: TGTGCCAGCAGTTTATTCGGGACAGGGGGGAATCAGCCCCAGCATTTT; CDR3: CASSLFGTGGNQPQHF
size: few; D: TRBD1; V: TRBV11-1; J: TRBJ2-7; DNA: TGTGCCAGCAGCTTAAATACCGAGGGGACAGGGGATTCCTACGAGCAGTACTTC; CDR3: CASSLNTEGTGDSYEQYF
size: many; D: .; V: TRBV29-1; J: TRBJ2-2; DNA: TGCAGCGTTGAGATGGGGAACACCGGGGAGCTGTTTTTT; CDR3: CSVEMGNTGELFF
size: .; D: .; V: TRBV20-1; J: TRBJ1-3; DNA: TGCAGTGCTGCAGAGGGTACGGCAGGGTCGCGGGGAAACACCATATATTTT; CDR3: CSAAEGTAGSRGNTIYF
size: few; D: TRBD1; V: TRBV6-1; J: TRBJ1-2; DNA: TGTGCCAGCATTGGGACAGGGCCATATGGCTACACCTTC; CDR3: CASIGTGPYGYTF
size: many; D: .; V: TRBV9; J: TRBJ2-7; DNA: TGTGCCAGCAGCGTAGGTGGAAGCTCCTACGAGCAGTACTTC; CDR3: CASSVGGSSYEQYF
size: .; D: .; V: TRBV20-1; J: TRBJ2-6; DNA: TGCAGTGCTAGAGAGTCCAGGGGCTCCTCTGGGGCCAACGTCCTGACTTTC; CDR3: CSARESRGSSGANVLTF
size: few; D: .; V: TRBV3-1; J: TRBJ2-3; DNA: TGTGCCAGCAGCCAAGTTGTCAAGGGCCGGAGCACAGATACGCAGTATTTT; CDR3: CASSQVVKGRSTDTQYF
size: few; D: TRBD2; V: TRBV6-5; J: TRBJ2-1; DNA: TGTGCCAGCAGTTACGATCTAGCGGGAGGTCGAAGGAATGAGCAGTTCTTC; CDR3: CASSYDLAGGRRNEQFF
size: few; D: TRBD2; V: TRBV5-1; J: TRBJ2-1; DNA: TGCGCCAGCAGGGGATTGACTAGCGGAGAGGGCAATGAGCAGTTCTTC; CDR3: CASRGLTSGEGNEQFF
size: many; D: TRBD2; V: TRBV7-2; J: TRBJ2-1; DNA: TGTGCCAGCAGCTTAGTCGGCGGGAGGGCCCCTTTCTTC; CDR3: CASSLVGGRAPFF
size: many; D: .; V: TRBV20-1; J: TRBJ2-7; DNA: TGCAGTGCTAGAAACTATGCAGGCTCCTACGAGCAGTACTTC; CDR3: CSARNYAGSYEQYF
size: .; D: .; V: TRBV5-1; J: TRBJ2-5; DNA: TGCGCCAGCAGCTTGGGGACGGCGGAACAAGAGACCCAGTACTTC; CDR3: CASSLGTAEQETQYF
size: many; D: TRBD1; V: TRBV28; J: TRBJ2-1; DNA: TGTGCCAGCCCCCCGCCCGGGACAGTGAGTTACAATGAGCAGTTCTTC; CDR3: CASPPPGTVSYNEQFF
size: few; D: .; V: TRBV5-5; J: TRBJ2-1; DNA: TGTGCCAGCAGCCCCATCCGGACGACCAGCTCCTACAATGAGCAGTTCTTC; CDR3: CASSPIRTTSSYNEQFF
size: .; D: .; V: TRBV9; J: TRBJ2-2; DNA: TGTGCCAGCAATTTACAGGGGGGGAGCGGGGAGCTGTTTTTT; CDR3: CASNLQGGSGELFF
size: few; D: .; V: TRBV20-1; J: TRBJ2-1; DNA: TGCAGTGCTAGAGAAGAGTTTGGGTACAATGAGCAGTTCTTC; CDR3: CSAREEFGYNEQFF
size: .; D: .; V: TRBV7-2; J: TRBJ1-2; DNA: TGTGCCAGCAGCCGGGGACGGCCGGCTAACTATGGCTACACCTTC; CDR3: CASSRGRPANYGYTF
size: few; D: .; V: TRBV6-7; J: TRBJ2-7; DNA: TGTGCCAGCAGTTACGGTACAAAGGGCTACGAGCAGTACTTC; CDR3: CASSYGTKGYEQYF
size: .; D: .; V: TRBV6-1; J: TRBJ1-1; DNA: TGTGCCAGCAGTGAAGGTTTGGAAACTGAAGCTTTCTTT; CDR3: CASSEGLETEAFF
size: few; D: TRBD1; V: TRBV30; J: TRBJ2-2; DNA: TGTGCCTGCCCTTCTCCAGGGGGAACCGGGGAGCTGTTTTTT; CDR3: CACPSPGGTGELFF
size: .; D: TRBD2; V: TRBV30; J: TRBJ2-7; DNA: TGTGCCTGGAGTTCTGGACTAGGCTCCTACGAGCAGTACTTC; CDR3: CAWSSGLGSYEQYF
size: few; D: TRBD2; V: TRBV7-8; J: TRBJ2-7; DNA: TGTGCCAGCAGCTCGCTCGGGGGAGGGGCCCCCGAGCAGTACTTC; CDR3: CASSSLGGGAPEQYF
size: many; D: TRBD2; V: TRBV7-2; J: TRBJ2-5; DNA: TGTGCCAGCACGCTATCGAGAGGCCTAGCGGGGGAGACCCAGTACTTC; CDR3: CASTLSRGLAGETQYF
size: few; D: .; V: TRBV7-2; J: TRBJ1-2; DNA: TGTGCCAGCAGCTTAGGATACGCCAGGGCAGATTATGGCTACACCTTC; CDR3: CASSLGYARADYGYTF
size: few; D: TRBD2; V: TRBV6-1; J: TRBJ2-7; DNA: TGTGCCAGCAGCCCCGGGACTAGTACGGGTGAGCAGTACTTC; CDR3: CASSPGTSTGEQYF
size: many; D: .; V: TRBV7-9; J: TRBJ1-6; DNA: TGTGCCAGCAGCGAAGAATGGGGTTCACCCCTCCACTTT; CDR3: CASSEEWGSPLHF
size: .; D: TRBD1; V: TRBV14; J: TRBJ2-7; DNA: TGTGCCAGCAGCCACGGACAGGGTCCCTCCTACGAGCAGTACTTC; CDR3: CASSHGQGPSYEQYF
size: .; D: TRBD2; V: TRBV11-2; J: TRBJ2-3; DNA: TGTGCCAGCGGATACCCCCCTACCGGGACTAGCGGGAGACAAGATACGCAGTATTTT; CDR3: CASGYPPTGTSGRQDTQYF
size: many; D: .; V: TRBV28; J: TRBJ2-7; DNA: TGTGCCAGCAGGCTAAGTGATGCTCGCTACGAGCAGTACTTC; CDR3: CASRLSDARYEQYF